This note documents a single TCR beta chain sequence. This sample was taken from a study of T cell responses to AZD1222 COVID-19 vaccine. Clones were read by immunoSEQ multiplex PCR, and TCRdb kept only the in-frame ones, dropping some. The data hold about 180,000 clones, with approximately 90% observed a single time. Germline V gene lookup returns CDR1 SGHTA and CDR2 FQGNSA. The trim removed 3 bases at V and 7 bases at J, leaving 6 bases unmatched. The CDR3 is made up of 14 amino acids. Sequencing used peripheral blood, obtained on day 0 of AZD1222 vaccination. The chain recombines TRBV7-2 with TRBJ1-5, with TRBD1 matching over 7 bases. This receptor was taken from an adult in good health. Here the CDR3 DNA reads TGTGCCAGCAGCTTCGGACAGGTGAGCCAGCCCCAGCATTTT. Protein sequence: CASSFGQVSQPQHF.